These T cell receptor beta chains were read from a single sample in a study of CD8 T cells in Susac syndrome. Each CDR3 protein is one row after TCRdb ran MiXCR on the immunoSEQ multiplex PCR reads. The sample carries about 69,000 distinct CDR3 sequences, roughly 90% recorded once. Sequenced sample: CD8+ T cells from PBMCs. The receptors derive from a human donor with multiple sclerosis. Both conserved end residues are part of each CDR3. D genes are given only for firm matches. Clone sizes are given selectively: once, few, many, or a class where the clone is expanded.

TRBJ1-2 | 12 | TRBV29-1 | once | NA | TGCAGCGTTGAAGAAGTCCGGGGTGGCTACACCTTC | CSVEEVRGGYTF
TRBJ2-7 | 15 | TRBV19 | NA | NA | TGTGCCAGTAGTATGACCTCGGGCAGCTCCTACGAGCAGTACTTC | CASSMTSGSSYEQYF
TRBJ1-2 | 12 | TRBV29-1 | NA | NA | TGCAGCGTTGAAGCGGAGAACTCTGGCTACACCTTC | CSVEAENSGYTF
TRBJ2-7 | 16 | TRBV6-6 | few | TRBD1 | TGTGCCAGCAGTTACTCACGTCCCGGGACAGGGTATGAGCAGTACTTC | CASSYSRPGTGYEQYF
TRBJ2-1 | 15 | TRBV6-2/TRBV6-3 | NA | NA | TGTGCCAGCAGTCACGCGCTGAGCTCCTACAATGAGCAGTTCTTC | CASSHALSSYNEQFF
TRBJ2-7 | 14 | TRBV27 | few | NA | TGTGCCAGCAGTTTTAGCGGTGGAACCTACGAGCAGTACTTC | CASSFSGGTYEQYF
TRBJ2-7 | 14 | TRBV6-2/TRBV6-3 | once | TRBD1 | TGTGCCAGCGGGGAGACAGGGATTACCTACGAGCAGTACTTC | CASGETGITYEQYF
TRBJ2-1 | 12 | TRBV5-1 | NA | TRBD1 | TGCGCCAGCGCCCAGGGGGCCGATGAGCAGTTCTTC | CASAQGADEQFF
TRBJ2-5 | 18 | TRBV3-1 | NA | TRBD2 | TGTGCCAGCAGACGCAGGGCTAGCGGGGGGCCGAACCAAGAGACCCAGTACTTC | CASRRRASGGPNQETQYF
TRBJ2-1 | 16 | TRBV4-1 | NA | TRBD2 | TGCGCCAGCAGCCTAGGACTAGCGGGGGAGTACAATGAGCAGTTCTTC | CASSLGLAGEYNEQFF
TRBJ1-1 | 14 | TRBV5-4 | few | NA | TGTGCCAGCAGCTTGGTGGGGCAGAACACTGAAGCTTTCTTT | CASSLVGQNTEAFF
TRBJ2-1 | 13 | TRBV30 | NA | NA | TGTGCCTGGAGTGTACAAGTGAACAATGAGCAGTTCTTC | CAWSVQVNNEQFF
TRBJ2-2 | 12 | TRBV30 | NA | NA | TGTGCCTGGAACCCAGACACCGGGGAGCTGTTTTTT | CAWNPDTGELFF
TRBJ2-1 | 13 | TRBV19 | once | NA | TGTGCCAGTAGTATAGGTGCAGGGGATGAGCAGTTCTTC | CASSIGAGDEQFF
TRBJ1-1 | 15 | TRBV13 | NA | NA | TGTGCCAGCAGCTTAGAACCGGGGCCGGGCACTGAAGCTTTCTTT | CASSLEPGPGTEAFF
TRBJ1-1 | 12 | TRBV19 | few | NA | TGTGCCAGTAGCTGGGGCGGCACTGAAGCTTTCTTT | CASSWGGTEAFF
TRBJ2-4 | 19 | TRBV4-3 | NA | TRBD2 | TGCGCCAGCAGCCAAGATTTATTCCAGGGCGGGAGGGCCAAAAACATTCAGTACTTC | CASSQDLFQGGRAKNIQYF
TRBJ2-1 | 18 | TRBV20-1 | NA | TRBD2 | TGCAGTGCTCACTCCCTAGCGGGATCATCAAGCTCCTACAATGAGCAGTTCTTC | CSAHSLAGSSSSYNEQFF
TRBJ1-2 | 15 | TRBV2 | NA | TRBD1 | TGTGCCAGCCCGGTCACAGGGGGCGGGTGGAATGGCTACACCTTC | CASPVTGGGWNGYTF
TRBJ2-1 | 18 | TRBV19 | NA | TRBD2 | TGTGCCAGTAGTCCCTCGGGGGCCTGGACTAGCTACCGCAATGAGCAGTTCTTC | CASSPSGAWTSYRNEQFF
TRBJ2-1 | 18 | TRBV11-2 | NA | TRBD2 | TGTGCCAGCAGCTTAGATGCGCCCTGGACTAGCCCTGTTAAAGAGCAGTTCTTC | CASSLDAPWTSPVKEQFF
TRBJ2-3 | 20 | TRBV3-1 | NA | TRBD2 | TGTGCCAGCAGCCCCGAGACGACTAGCGGGGGGTCTCCAGGCACAGATACGCAGTATTTT | CASSPETTSGGSPGTDTQYF
TRBJ2-2 | 14 | TRBV27 | NA | TRBD2 | TGTGCCAGCAGTTCGACGGGAGGGCCCGGGGAGCTGTTTTTT | CASSSTGGPGELFF
TRBJ2-3 | 13 | TRBV12-3/TRBV12-4 | NA | TRBD1 | TGTGCCACCCGGGACAGCTACACAGATACGCAGTATTTT | CATRDSYTDTQYF
TRBJ2-7 | 13 | TRBV6-5 | NA | NA | TGTGCCAGCGGGCAGGGGCATTCCTACGAGCAGTACTTC | CASGQGHSYEQYF
TRBJ2-3 | 15 | TRBV28 | NA | TRBD2 | TGTGCCAGCAGTCCAGGGACTAGCGGCGGGGATACGCAGTATTTT | CASSPGTSGGDTQYF
TRBJ2-7 | 16 | TRBV23-1 | NA | TRBD2 | TGCGCCAGCAGTCGCCTCGGGGCTAGCGGGACCAACGAGCAGTACTTC | CASSRLGASGTNEQYF
TRBJ2-1 | 11 | TRBV9 | NA | NA | TGTGCCAGCAGCGGGAGGAATGAGCAGTTCTTC | CASSGRNEQFF
TRBJ1-1 | 13 | TRBV9 | NA | NA | TGTGCCAGCTCCGGGACGGTGAACACTGAAGCTTTCTTT | CASSGTVNTEAFF
TRBJ2-7 | 16 | TRBV10-2 | NA | TRBD1 | TGCGCCAGCAGTGACTTGGGAGGGACAGGGACCTACGAGCAGTACTTC | CASSDLGGTGTYEQYF
TRBJ1-1 | 11 | TRBV7-2 | NA | NA | TGTGCCAGCAGCTTATGGACTGAAGCTTTCTTT | CASSLWTEAFF